The 8 T cell receptor beta chains given below trace back to one sample, sequenced in a study of Ad26.COV2.S vaccination and SARS-CoV-2 variants. The repertoire was sequenced with immunoSEQ multiplex PCR; TCRdb's copy has only in-frame clones and lacks some. The repertoire holds about 330,000 clones, with roughly 90% as singletons. Described treatment: roughly 19 received Ad26.COV2.S at low or high dose, single or two shots; five or six received placebo; per-sample allocation not given. Sampling took place 63 days after the first vaccine or placebo injection. Material: peripheral blood, obtained in a trial of Ad26.COV2.S vaccine versus placebo. These receptors came from a person aged 18 to 65 who received the Ad26.COV2.S COVID-19 vaccine or a placebo.

The V call is TRBV10-3, the J call TRBJ2-1, with D hard to call. V gave up 9 bases and J gave up 4 bases, with 13 bases separating them. Germline CDR1 is ENHRY and CDR2 is SYGVKD. This CDR3 contains 13 residues. CDR3 amino acids: CAMLVDEYNEQFF. The DNA for the CDR3 is TGTGCCATGCTGGTGGACGAGTACAATGAGCAGTTCTTC.

The V gene is TRBV5-6, the J gene TRBJ1-3, with D possibly matching TRBD1 (6 bases). Trimming took off 2 bases at V and 4 bases at J, with 7 bases between the two ends. CDR1 SGHDT and CDR2 YYEEEE come from the germline V gene. This CDR3 has 13 residues. The CDR3 bases are TGTGCCAGCAGCTTCGGACAGGGAAACACCATATATTTT. This codes for CASSFGQGNTIYF.

The V gene is TRBV7-2, the J gene TRBJ1-3, with D unclear. V lost 1 base and J lost 0, with 16 bases in between. This CDR3 contains 18 residues. Germline V gene data show CDR1 as SGHTA and CDR2 as FQGNSA. CDR3 region: CASSLGVNRLYSGNTIYF. The CDR3 bases are TGTGCCAGCAGCTTAGGGGTGAACAGACTTTACTCTGGAAACACCATATATTTT.

The V call is TRBV11-2, the J call TRBJ1-2, with 11 nucleotides matching TRBD1. In germline, CDR1 is SGHAT, CDR2 FQNNGV. V trimming: 3 bases; J trimming: 6 bases; junction bases outside the gene matches: 3. The CDR3 runs 14 residues. CDR3 sequence: CASSFGQGADGYTF. For the CDR3, the DNA is TGTGCCAGCAGCTTTGGACAGGGGGCGGATGGCTACACCTTC.

This chain joins TRBV5-1 and TRBJ2-2, with D possibly being TRBD1 or TRBD2 (7 bases each). V lost 4 bases and J lost 4, with 14 bases in between. There are 15 residues in the CDR3. Germline CDR1 and CDR2: SGHRS and YFSETQ. The CDR3 nucleotides are TGCGCCAGCAGCGCGGGGGACAGCACCACCGGGGAGCTGTTTTTT. Its protein product is CASSAGDSTTGELFF.

The J gene is TRBJ2-1, the V gene TRBV2; 7 bases fit TRBD2. The CDR3 sequence is 15 residues long. Germline trimming cut 8 bases from V and 3 bases from J; bases unmatched to any gene: 10. Germline CDR1 and CDR2: SNHLY and FYNNEI. CDR3 nucleotides: TGTGCCAGCGAAGAGAGCGGGACGAACTACAATGAGCAGTTCTTC. Translating it yields CASEESGTNYNEQFF.

In DNA, the CDR3 is TGTGCCAGCAGCCCCGGGACAGGCCATAGCAATCAGCCCCAGCATTTT. Amino acids: CASSPGTGHSNQPQHF. This chain links TRBV7-9 with TRBJ1-5; TRBD1 aligns across 8 bases. This CDR3 contains 16 residues. Germline lookup yields CDR1 SEHNR and CDR2 FQNEAQ (reference sequence). The ends lost 5 bases at V and 0 bases at J; junction bases unmatched: 6. Drawing the rest from reference TRBV7-9 and TRBJ1-5, the complete variable domain is DTGVSQNPRHKITKRGQNVTFRCDPISEHNRLYWYRQTLGQGPEFLTYFQNEAQLEKSRLLSDRFSAERPKGSFSTLEIQRTEQGDSAMYLCASSPGTGHSNQPQHFGDGTRLSIL.

CDR3 DNA: TGTGCCACCAGCAGAGAAGGGAGCCCGGACACTGAAGCTTTCTTT. Protein product: CATSREGSPDTEAFF. This sequence joins TRBV15 and TRBJ1-1; D not resolved. The CDR3 covers 15 residues. Germline CDR1 LNHNV, CDR2 YYDKDF (reference sequence). V lost 0 bases and J 3 bases, leaving 11 bases between the germline ends.